These 21 T cell receptor beta chains were sequenced from one sample in a study of blood T cell repertoires in COVID-19. This table comes from immunoSEQ multiplex PCR, and its TCRdb copy is limited to in-frame clones, with some not included. The repertoire holds about 180,000 clones, with about 81% as singletons. Sequencing was performed on peripheral blood. These receptors were collected from a woman aged 80 or over with COVID-19, enrolled during active disease.

The chain recombines TRBV7-8 with TRBJ1-5; tentative D call: TRBD1 (5 bases). The CDR3 has 15 amino acids. V lost 3 bases to trimming and J lost 3 bases, with 12 bases between them. Germline CDR1 reads SGHVS; CDR2 reads FQNEAQ. The chain's CDR3 is CASSLAGPSNQPQHF. In DNA, the CDR3 is TGTGCCAGCAGCTTGGCGGGACCCTCCAATCAGCCCCAGCATTTT.

The V gene is TRBV6-6, the J gene TRBJ2-1; D possibly corresponds to TRBD2 (6 bases). Trimming took 2 bases from V and 6 from J, leaving 8 bases between them. This CDR3 is 13 amino acids long. Germline CDR1 reads MNHNY; CDR2 reads SVGAGI (reference sequence). The CDR3 bases are TGTGCCAGCAGTTACCCGACTAGCAATGAGCAGTTCTTC. It specifies CASSYPTSNEQFF.

The chain joins TRBV6-2 or TRBV6-3 to TRBJ1-1; D remains unclear. This CDR3 has 13 amino acids. Germline V CDR1 and CDR2: MNHEY, SVGEGT. Between the trimmed V and J ends, which lost 2 bases and 7 bases, there was a span of 11 bases. CDR3: CASSYLARSEAFF. As DNA, the CDR3 is TGTGCCAGCAGTTACCTGGCCAGAAGTGAAGCTTTCTTT.

This clone was observed a handful of times. The rearrangement joins TRBV2 to TRBJ2-1, with 7 bases that match TRBD2. CDR1 and CDR2 from the germline V gene are SNHLY and FYNNEI. With V trimmed by 0 bases and J by 2 bases, 7 bases remained unmatched. The CDR3 sequence is 17 residues long. The CDR3 nucleotides are TGTGCCAGCAGTGAAGCGCTTACGGGGGGACCCTACAATGAGCAGTTCTTC. It encodes CASSEALTGGPYNEQFF.

This chain uses TRBV7-8 with TRBJ2-1; TRBD2 matches 7 bases. Germline V gene data show CDR1 as SGHVS and CDR2 as FQNEAQ. The CDR3 length is 15 residues. Losses at the gene ends were 1 base for V and 5 bases for J; bases not matched to a gene: 5. DNA for the CDR3: TGTGCCAGCAGCTTAGTTGGCGGGAGTGACAATGAGCAGTTCTTC. Translating it yields CASSLVGGSDNEQFF.

J is TRBJ1-2 and V is TRBV4-3; 7 bases are shared with TRBD1. Germline V gene data show CDR1 as LGHNA and CDR2 as YSLEER. Trimming at V came to 0 bases and at J to 5 bases, leaving 9 bases not matched to a gene. The CDR3 runs 16 residues. For the CDR3, the DNA is TGCGCCAGCAGCCAAGATCAGGGGGGCGTTGGGTATGGCTACACCTTC. This translates into CASSQDQGGVGYGYTF.

This CDR3 is CASSTTGGAGTQYF. CDR3 DNA: TGTGCCAGTAGTACAACAGGGGGCGCAGGGACCCAGTACTTC. This chain links TRBV19 with TRBJ2-5, with 9 positions matching TRBD1. There are 14 residues in the CDR3. CDR1 is LNHDA and CDR2 is SQIVND in the germline V gene (reference sequence). V lost 4 bases and J lost 7; bases outside the gene matches: 7.

The chain couples TRBV19 to TRBJ1-4, with 7 bases fitting TRBD1. Germline loops: CDR1 LNHDA, CDR2 SQIVND (reference sequence). The length of the CDR3 is 16 residues. Trimming cost V 5 bases and J 7 bases; bases outside gene matches: 13. CDR3 sequence (DNA): TGTGCCAGTAGTGCCGGCCTCCGGGACAGCCGTGAAAAACTGTTTTTT. Its protein product is CASSAGLRDSREKLFF.

J is TRBJ2-7 and V is TRBV18, with a weak D call TRBD2 (6 bases). In germline, CDR1 is KGHSH, CDR2 LQKENI. Trimming pared 3 bases from V and 2 bases from J, leaving 11 bases between. This CDR3 has 14 residues. DNA of the CDR3: TGTGCCAGCTCACCGCGCGGGACCACCTACGAGCAGTACTTC. Translating it yields CASSPRGTTYEQYF.

The J gene is TRBJ1-6, the V gene TRBV19; tentatively, D is TRBD1 (5 bases). The CDR3 is made up of 15 amino acids. CDR1 is LNHDA and CDR2 is SQIVND in the germline V gene (reference sequence). V was trimmed by 10 bases and J by 7 bases, leaving 20 bases between them. Here the CDR3 DNA reads TGTGCCACCATTGAGCGGCAGGGAGGCAATTCACCCCTCCACTTT. Residues: CATIERQGGNSPLHF.

The chain is built from TRBV5-5 and TRBJ1-2; 7 nucleotides align to TRBD1. CDR3 length equals 15 residues. With 0 bases clipped from V and 5 bases from J, the junction kept 7 bases outside the gene matches. Germline CDR1 SGHKS, CDR2 YYEKEE (reference sequence). The CDR3 bases are TGTGCCAGCAGCTTGGTAGGGACAGCCAATTATGGCTACACCTTC. It translates to CASSLVGTANYGYTF.

For the CDR3, the DNA is TGTGCCAGCAGCCCGACTACATCCGGGACTAGAGATAGAAATGAGCAGTTCTTC. Protein product: CASSPTTSGTRDRNEQFF. The rearrangement uses TRBV7-9 and TRBJ2-1, with TRBD2 identical over 8 bases. There are 18 residues in the CDR3. With V trimmed by 5 bases and J by 7 bases, 19 bases remained unmatched. Germline loops: CDR1 SEHNR, CDR2 FQNEAQ (reference sequence).

The gene calls are TRBV2 and TRBJ2-3, with D unclear. Germline assignment: CDR1 SNHLY and CDR2 FYNNEI. V lost 4 bases and J 4 bases, leaving 9 bases between the germline ends. This CDR3 comprises 13 residues. CDR3 protein: CASSVGGADTQYF. In DNA, the CDR3 is TGTGCCAGCAGTGTCGGTGGAGCAGATACGCAGTATTTT.

V usage is TRBV6-2 or TRBV6-3 and J usage is TRBJ2-1; 11 bases agree with TRBD2. In germline, CDR1 is MNHEY, CDR2 SVGEGT. The J segment lost 4 bases and the V segment lost 4 bases, leaving 6 bases of the junction unmatched. The CDR3 spans 16 residues. Here the CDR3 reads CASSSLAGGGYNEQFF. DNA of the CDR3: TGTGCCAGCAGTTCCCTAGCGGGAGGAGGGTACAATGAGCAGTTCTTC.

The V and J genes are TRBV2 and TRBJ1-1; D not resolved. This CDR3 contains 12 residues. V shed 7 bases and J shed 7 bases, with 13 bases lying between them. The germline V gene has CDR1 SNHLY and CDR2 FYNNEI. Here the CDR3 reads CASNREVLEAFF. The CDR3 coding sequence is TGTGCCAGCAACCGGGAGGTTCTTGAAGCTTTCTTT.

The chain carries TRBV9 and TRBJ2-5; 8 bases align to TRBD2. The CDR3 is 15 amino acids. Germline loops: CDR1 SGDLS, CDR2 YYNGEE. Trimming at V came to 3 bases and at J to 3 bases, leaving 7 bases not matched to a gene. The CDR3 loop reads CASSDVGAGEETQYF. The CDR3 DNA reads as TGTGCCAGCAGCGATGTAGGAGCGGGAGAAGAGACCCAGTACTTC.

The rearrangement joins TRBV19 to TRBJ2-1; 7 positions match TRBD1. The CDR3 length is 14 residues. Germline CDR1 and CDR2: LNHDA and SQIVND (reference sequence). The V and J ends lost 6 bases and 9 bases, in that order; junction bases with no gene match: 11. The CDR3 here is CASSAVQGRTEQFF. CDR3 sequence (DNA): TGTGCCAGTAGCGCCGTACAGGGGAGAACTGAGCAGTTCTTC.

Concerning this clone: Other DNA sequences of this sample code for an identical CDR3. The J gene is TRBJ2-2, the V gene TRBV5-6; the D gene is possibly TRBD1 (6 bases). This CDR3 region has 13 residues. Germline values: CDR1 SGHDT, CDR2 YYEEEE. V gave up 0 bases and J gave up 6 bases, with 6 bases separating them. The CDR3 nucleotides read TGTGCCAGCAGCTTGGGGGGGCCCGGGGAGCTGTTTTTT. As protein: CASSLGGPGELFF. The variable domain in full, completed from reference TRBV5-6 and TRBJ2-2, reads DAGVTQSPTHLIKTRGQQVTLRCSPKSGHDTVSWYQQALGQGPQFIFQYYEEEERQRGNFPDRFSGHQFPNYSSELNVNALLLGDSALYLCASSLGGPGELFFGEGSRLTVL.

The chain recombines TRBV25-1 with TRBJ1-6; TRBD1 agrees at 7 bases. V shed 0 bases, J shed 11 bases, and the junction held 4 bases outside the gene matches. The CDR3 is 14 residues long. Germline assignment: CDR1 MGHDK and CDR2 SYGVNS. The DNA of the CDR3 is TGTGCCAGCAGTGAATATGGGACAGTAACACCCCTCCACTTT. Translating it yields CASSEYGTVTPLHF.

This chain connects TRBV9 to TRBJ1-2; TRBD1 matches at 8 bases. The germline gives CDR1 SGDLS, CDR2 YYNGEE. V lost 4 bases and J lost 10; bases outside the gene matches: 12. The CDR3 consists of 14 residues. The CDR3 DNA reads TGTGCCAGCAGCCGGGACAGGAATACTATTAACTACACCTTC. It is translated as CASSRDRNTINYTF.

This rearrangement joins TRBV18 to TRBJ1-1; perhaps TRBD1 as D (6 bases). Trimming removed 3 bases at V and 0 bases at J, with 8 bases between. The CDR3 is 14 residues long. Germline assignment: CDR1 KGHSH and CDR2 LQKENI. This CDR3 reads CASSPTGLNTEAFF. The DNA of the CDR3 is TGTGCCAGCTCACCCACAGGGCTGAACACTGAAGCTTTCTTT.